What follows describes a single TCR beta chain. It has no known antigen specificity. Within one base of it there is no much larger clone, and no base qualities were kept. For every bulk PBMC sample, a fixed 350 ng of DNA was loaded. TCR beta CDR3 sequences were amplified from genomic DNA using the immunoSEQ TCRb Assay kit according to manufacturer instructions. The KAPA Library Quantification Kit for Illumina platforms was used to quantify the pooled libraries by qPCR. Pooled libraries were clustered at about 0.55-1.1 pM and sequenced on an Illumina NextSeq 500. The original pipeline was this. TCR data were analyzed using immunoSEQ ANALYZER and the R LymphoSeq package. A rearrangement efficiency score was calculated as productive divided by the sum of productive and non-productive CDR3 sequences. Clonality was measured with the Gini coefficient and diversity with the Renyi index at alpha=1, and both measures were compared pairwise between timepoints within each patient. In LymphoSeq, clonal relatedness was computed using an edit distance of 3, and repertoire similarity was computed using the Bhattacharyya coefficient. To classify response, a linear discriminant analysis based on week-3 changes in clonality and diversity was built using the R MASS and caret packages. Sourced from immuneACCESS, this table was stored by TCRdb with only in-frame sequences that have V and J called. A share of the clones is absent; for the studies checked, an unresolved V gene accounts for under half, and the remainder has no known explanation. For V, J and clone size, that table is used; D and trimming come from the DNA. The sample table shows roughly 10,000 clones, and around four fifths are seen once. The top ten hold roughly 19% of the sample.

This sample is part of a study of blood T cell dynamics during melanoma immunotherapy (dated by TCRdb to the early 2020s). Background on the whole study: Patients had metastatic melanoma and received first-line pembrolizumab or nivolumab plus ipilimumab as standard of care in the United Kingdom. A training cohort was formed from consecutive patients, and a further independent group of patients from the same centre was pooled into an external validation set. To find early correlates of response, the study profiled the peripheral T cell receptor repertoires of patients with metastatic melanoma both before and after one cycle of checkpoint inhibitor therapy. Here is what the overall study found, with its caveats: The relatively small sample size was acknowledged as potentially limiting generalization of the results. The study could not determine whether the T cell clones driving repertoire changes were melanoma-specific or reflected general immune activation. A bifurcated reorganization of the PBMC repertoire at W3, with increased clonality or increased diversity, was observed in patients who later achieved disease control, unlike in progressors.

This sample's time point label indicates: pre-treatment baseline. Blood samples were taken at two points: before treatment (T0) and at week 3 (W3), which came after the first cycle of checkpoint blockade. Except for a couple of patients with rapid clinical progression, response was assessed 12 weeks after the first infusion by RECIST 1.1; disease control meant complete response, partial response or stable disease. Patients with prior systemic cancer treatment, concomitant immunosuppressant therapy or synchronous other active malignancies were excluded. TCR beta was sequenced in both bulk PBMC and plasma cell-free DNA in order to track circulating cells as well as T cell turnover. PBMC were isolated from blood with Lymphoprep and SepMate tubes, followed by red cell lysis. QIAamp DNA Blood Mini kits were used to extract DNA from both PBMC and sorted T cell subsets. Specimen: blood, collected from a patient treated with checkpoint blockade. This receptor was obtained from a human donor with melanoma.

The sequence in DNA is TGTGCCAGCAGCCACCAGGGGGGCTCTGGGGCCAACGTCCTGACTTTC. It encodes CASSHQGGSGANVLTF. The chain couples TRBV13 to TRBJ2-6, with TRBD1 tentatively as D gene (7 bases match). The CDR3 has 16 amino acids, counting the end cysteine and phenylalanine. The retained sequence is limited to the CDR3, 48 bases, with the frame set at the first base. Deletion took 5 bases off V and 0 bases off J, with a span of 11 bases between the germline ends. According to the germline V gene (reference sequence), CDR1 reads PRHDT and CDR2 reads FYEKMQ.